This TCR beta chain is from a study of control samples from healthy donors and cancer patients. This clone showed up just once. Germline CDR1 is KGHDR and CDR2 is SFDVKD. The CDR3 is 13 amino acids. Trimming took off 5 bases at V and 7 bases at J, with 10 bases between the two ends. Only in-frame clones appear in the TCRdb table, and some are missing; sequencing was by immunoSEQ multiplex PCR. The sample contains 200,000 or so clones, approximately 90% of which appear only once. The rearrangement links TRBV24-1 to TRBJ2-2, with no clear D. The receptor was derived from a man between 25 and 39 years old in good health. Sequences were obtained from blood. CDR3 in amino acids: CATSGGIGGELFF. CDR3 nucleotide sequence: TGTGCCACCAGTGGAGGAATAGGCGGGGAGCTGTTTTTT.